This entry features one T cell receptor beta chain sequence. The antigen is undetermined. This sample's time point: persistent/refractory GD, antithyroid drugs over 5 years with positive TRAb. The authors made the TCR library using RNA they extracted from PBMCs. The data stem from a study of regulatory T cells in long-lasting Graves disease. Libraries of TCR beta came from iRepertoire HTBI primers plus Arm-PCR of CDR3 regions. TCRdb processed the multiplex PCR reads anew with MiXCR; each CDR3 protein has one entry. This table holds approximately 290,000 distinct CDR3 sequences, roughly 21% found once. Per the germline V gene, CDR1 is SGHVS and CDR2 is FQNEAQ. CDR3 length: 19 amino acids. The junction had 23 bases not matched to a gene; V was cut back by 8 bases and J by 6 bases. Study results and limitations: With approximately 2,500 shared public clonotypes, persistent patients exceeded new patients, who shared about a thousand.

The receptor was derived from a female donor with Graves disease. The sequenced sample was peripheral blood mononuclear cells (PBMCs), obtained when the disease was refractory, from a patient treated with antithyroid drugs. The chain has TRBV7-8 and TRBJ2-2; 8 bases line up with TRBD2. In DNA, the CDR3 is TGTGCCAGCTGCTACAGGGTCTTCCCCGGGACTAGTTTTTCCGGGGAGCTGTTTTTT. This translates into CASCYRVFPGTSFSGELFF. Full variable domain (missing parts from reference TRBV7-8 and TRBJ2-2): GAGVSQSPRYKVAKRGQDVALRCDPISGHVSLFWYQQALGQGPEFLTYFQNEAQLDKSGLPSDRFFAERPEGSVSTLKIQRTQQEDSAVYLCASCYRVFPGTSFSGELFFGEGSRLTVL.